Listed below are T cell receptor beta chains from one sample, sequenced in a study of shared clonotypes between healthy human individuals. Clones were read by immunoSEQ multiplex PCR, and TCRdb kept only the in-frame ones, dropping some. The table includes roughly 2.1 million clones, about 92% detected once. The sequenced sample was naive CD8+ T cells from PBMCs. The receptors here all came from a man between 18 and 29 years old in good health. Some clones in this sample may be carry-over from other donors' samples. CDR3s include the opening cysteine and the closing phenylalanine or tryptophan. D genes are given only for firm matches. The size entry is marked missing in some rows and otherwise reads once, few, many or a size class.

TRBV6-5,TRBJ2-1,NA,NA,TGTGCCAGCAGTTACGAGATAGGGGGGCTGTACAATGAGCAGTTCTTC,CASSYEIGGLYNEQFF
TRBV4-3,TRBJ2-7,NA,NA,TGCGCCAGCAGCCAAGATAGGCGAGCAGAGACCTACGAGCAGTACTTC,CASSQDRRAETYEQYF
TRBV7-9,TRBJ2-5,once,NA,TGTGCCAGCAGCTTAGCGGTGTCTGAAGAGACCCAGTACTTC,CASSLAVSEETQYF
TRBV19,TRBJ2-3,NA,NA,TGTGCCAGTAGTTCCCAGGGGTATAGCACAGATACGCAGTATTTT,CASSSQGYSTDTQYF
TRBV29-1,TRBJ2-7,NA,NA,TGCAGCGTTGTAGATCTTTACGAGCAGTACTTC,CSVVDLYEQYF
TRBV7-8,TRBJ2-2,few,NA,TGTGCCAGCAGCCGCGTCCGGACAGTGAACACCGGGGAGCTGTTTTTT,CASSRVRTVNTGELFF
TRBV16,TRBJ2-7,NA,NA,TGTGCCAGCAGTCAGCTCTACGAGCAGTACTTC,CASSQLYEQYF
TRBV6-1,TRBJ1-2,NA,NA,TGTGCCAGCAGAGGGCCAGCTAACTATGGCTACACCTTC,CASRGPANYGYTF
TRBV30,TRBJ2-7,few,NA,TGTGCCTGGCACTCCTCCTACGAGCAGTACTTC,CAWHSSYEQYF
TRBV7-9,TRBJ2-7,NA,TRBD1,TGTGCCAGCAGCCACCGGGACAGACCCTACGAGCAGTACTTC,CASSHRDRPYEQYF
TRBV5-8,TRBJ2-6,NA,NA,TGTGCCAGCAGCTTGGCCTTGAGCGACTTTGGGGCCAACGTCCTGACTTTC,CASSLALSDFGANVLTF
TRBV13,TRBJ2-4,NA,NA,TGTGCCAGCAGCTCTGGGACGGAGCTAGCCAAAAACATTCAGTACTTC,CASSSGTELAKNIQYF
TRBV19,TRBJ1-5,once,TRBD1,TGTGCCAGTAGTATTAGGGACAGGGAGATTCAGCCCCAGCATTTT,CASSIRDREIQPQHF
TRBV7-9,TRBJ2-3,NA,NA,TGTGCCACCCGAGGGGGCACAGATACGCAGTATTTT,CATRGGTDTQYF
TRBV28,TRBJ2-1,NA,TRBD2,TGTGCCAGCAGTGTGGCGGGCCCCTTGGGTCTAGCGGCCTACAATGAGCAGTTCTTC,CASSVAGPLGLAAYNEQFF
TRBV4-1,TRBJ2-7,NA,TRBD2,TGCGCCAGCAGCCAAGATCGGGGGAGGGCCCACGAGCAGTACTTC,CASSQDRGRAHEQYF
TRBV6-5,TRBJ2-7,NA,TRBD2,TGTGCCAGCAGTTCACTAGCGGGACCCCGGCGGGACGAGCAGTACTTC,CASSSLAGPRRDEQYF
TRBV27,TRBJ2-1,NA,TRBD2,TGTGCCAGCAGGGCCGGACTAGCGGGAGATGAGCAGTTCTTC,CASRAGLAGDEQFF
TRBV28,TRBJ1-2,NA,TRBD1,TGTGCCAGCAGGCCAGGGACAGGGAACTATGGCTACACCTTC,CASRPGTGNYGYTF
TRBV27,TRBJ2-3,once,NA,TGTGCCAGCAGTATGGGGGATACGCAGTATTTT,CASSMGDTQYF
TRBV13,TRBJ1-4,NA,NA,TGTGCCAGCAGCTTAGCGGCAGGGAAAGAAAAACTGTTTTTT,CASSLAAGKEKLFF
TRBV28,TRBJ1-2,NA,NA,TGTGCCAGCAGTTTTCCTGACGGGACGGCCTATGGCTACACCTTC,CASSFPDGTAYGYTF
TRBV7-9,TRBJ2-7,NA,NA,TGTGCCAGCAGCTCCCCTGGCTTTGGCGAGCAGTACTTC,CASSSPGFGEQYF
TRBV4-1,TRBJ2-1,once,TRBD2,TGCGCCAGCAGCCAAGATCCGGCCGGGAGGCCACACAATGAGCAGTTCTTC,CASSQDPAGRPHNEQFF
TRBV9,TRBJ2-6,NA,NA,TGTGCCAGCAGCGTAGCTCCGGGTGCTGGGGCCAACGTCCTGACTTTC,CASSVAPGAGANVLTF
TRBV10-2,TRBJ1-1,NA,TRBD1,TGCGCCAGCAGTGATCTGGACAGGGGTTATTTGAACACTGAAGCTTTCTTT,CASSDLDRGYLNTEAFF
TRBV9,TRBJ2-1,NA,TRBD2,TGCGCCAGCAGCGTAGGAGCTAGCGGGGCCTACAATGAGCAGTTCTTC,CASSVGASGAYNEQFF
TRBV29-1,TRBJ1-2,NA,NA,TGCAGCGTTGGGGTAGGAGGCTACACCTTC,CSVGVGGYTF
TRBV6-1,TRBJ1-1,few,NA,TGTGCCAGCGGGGAGGAAACCATGAACACTGAAGCTTTCTTT,CASGEETMNTEAFF
TRBV29-1,TRBJ2-7,NA,NA,TGCAGCGCCGTGGACCCCCTGGAGCAGTACTTC,CSAVDPLEQYF
TRBV29-1,TRBJ1-2,NA,TRBD1,TGCAGCGTGACAGGGGGGCATGGCTACACCTTC,CSVTGGHGYTF
TRBV28,TRBJ1-1,NA,NA,TGTGCCAGCAGTTTAGAGACCACAGGGCACACTGAAGCTTTCTTT,CASSLETTGHTEAFF
TRBV10-3,TRBJ2-7,NA,TRBD2,TGTGCCACCCTAACAATTGCGACTAGCGGGAGTCGGTACGAGCAGTACTTC,CATLTIATSGSRYEQYF
TRBV4-2,TRBJ2-6,few,NA,TGTGCCAGCAGCCCGGACTATGGAGGGGGCTTTGGGGCCAACGTCCTGACTTTC,CASSPDYGGGFGANVLTF
TRBV27,TRBJ2-7,NA,NA,TGTGCCAGCAGTTCATGGGCGCAACCCGACGAGCAGTACTTC,CASSSWAQPDEQYF
TRBV19,TRBJ2-2,NA,NA,TGTGCCAGTACTGGGGTACAGCCTAACACCGGGGAGCTGTTTTTT,CASTGVQPNTGELFF
TRBV5-8,TRBJ2-5,NA,NA,TGTGCCAGCAGCTGGACCCCGGGGACACTACTAGAAGAGACCCAGTACTTC,CASSWTPGTLLEETQYF
TRBV13,TRBJ2-1,NA,NA,TGTGCCAGCAGCCCCATGGGGACTGGGCCAGGTGAGCAGTTCTTC,CASSPMGTGPGEQFF
TRBV6-4,TRBJ2-2,NA,TRBD2,TGTGCCAGCAGTAAGGTCCGGACTAGCGGGGTAAACACCGGGGAGCTGTTTTTT,CASSKVRTSGVNTGELFF
TRBV5-1,TRBJ2-1,NA,TRBD1,TGCGCCAGCAGCTCTCACCCCCTTTTGGGACAGAAAGATTACAATGAGCAGTTCTTC,CASSSHPLLGQKDYNEQFF
TRBV6-5,TRBJ1-1,NA,TRBD1,TGTGCCAGCAGCCTGGACAGGGTAACTGAAGCTTTCTTT,CASSLDRVTEAFF
TRBV9,TRBJ1-1,NA,NA,TGTGCCAGCAGCGTAGAGGGCCGGCACCCGACCGAGAACACTGAAGCTTTCTTT,CASSVEGRHPTENTEAFF
TRBV15,TRBJ2-7,NA,NA,TGTGCCACCAGCAGAGAACCGGACAACAAGAACGAGCAGTACTTC,CATSREPDNKNEQYF
TRBV9,TRBJ1-3,NA,NA,TGTGCCAGCACGAAGGGGGACTCTGGAAACACCATATATTTT,CASTKGDSGNTIYF
TRBV4-1,TRBJ2-6,NA,TRBD1,TGCGCCAGCAGCCCCACGACAGGGTCCAAGTTCGTCCTGACTTTC,CASSPTTGSKFVLTF
TRBV5-1,TRBJ2-7,NA,TRBD1,TGCGCCAGCAGCTTGAATCACCCCAGGACAGGGTCGTACGAGCAGTACTTC,CASSLNHPRTGSYEQYF
TRBV28,TRBJ1-1,NA,NA,TGTGCCAGCAGTCCTAGGGCCCCGATAGACACTGAAGCTTTCTTT,CASSPRAPIDTEAFF